The 24 T cell receptor beta chains reported below all come from one sample, sequenced in a study of shared clonotypes between healthy human individuals (dated by TCRdb to 2019 to 2021). Library preparation employed the immunoSEQ multiplex PCR assay. Here the immuneACCESS table is served through TCRdb, limited to in-frame sequences with V and J called. Missing clones are a known gap in these copies; in checked studies unresolved V genes cover under half, and the rest lacks a known reason. The sample yields a few hundred thousand clones; around three quarters were counted once. The ten biggest clones cover 12% of the sample. Sequencing was carried out using PBMCs. The origin of the receptors is a woman aged 40 to 50 in good health. Some clones in this sample may be carry-over from other donors' samples.

The chain couples TRBV11-2 to TRBJ2-1; D is undetermined. CDR3 length: 11 residues. Germline CDR1 and CDR2: SGHAT and FQNNGV. Between the trimmed V and J ends, which lost 6 bases and 9 bases, there was a span of 9 bases. CDR3 loop: CASSPGSEQFF. The CDR3 nucleotides are TGTGCCAGCAGTCCCGGAAGTGAGCAGTTCTTC. The full variable domain, rest sourced from reference TRBV11-2 and TRBJ2-1, is EAGVAQSPRYKIIEKRQSVAFWCNPISGHATLYWYQQILGQGPKLLIQFQNNGVVDDSQLPKDRFSAERLKGVDSTLKIQPAKLEDSAVYLCASSPGSEQFFGPGTRLTVL.

This chain joins TRBV2 and TRBJ1-5; D remains unclear. Germline values: CDR1 SNHLY, CDR2 FYNNEI. V lost 3 bases to trimming and J lost 7 bases, with 10 bases between them. This CDR3 contains 13 residues. The CDR3 DNA reads as TGTGCCAGCAGTGAGGAGGGTTTCCAGCCCCAGCATTTT. Translation: CASSEEGFQPQHF.

This clone was counted ten times or more. Within the sample, other DNA sequences also encode this same CDR3. V gene TRBV2 combines with J gene TRBJ2-5; maybe TRBD1 (6 bases). Looked up from germline, CDR1 is SNHLY and CDR2 is FYNNEI. CDR3 length equals 15 residues. V was pared by 7 bases and J by 0 bases, with 15 bases between. The DNA for the CDR3 is TGTGCCAGCACCCGCTCAGGACAGTACCAAGAGACCCAGTACTTC. Amino acids: CASTRSGQYQETQYF.

The J gene is TRBJ2-7, the V gene TRBV5-6, with D possibly matching TRBD1 (6 bases). The V and J ends lost 0 bases and 3 bases respectively, with 13 bases between them. The V gene's germline CDR1 is SGHDT and CDR2 YYEEEE. The CDR3 covers 15 residues. CDR3 DNA: TGTGCCAGCAGCTTGGCTGTTACAGGGAACTACGAGCAGTACTTC. It specifies CASSLAVTGNYEQYF.

This clone was found many times. J is TRBJ1-3 and V is TRBV5-1, with 7 nucleotides matching TRBD1. Germline V gene lookup returns CDR1 SGHRS and CDR2 YFSETQ. The V gene end was trimmed by 4 bases and the J gene end by 0 bases; junction bases not matched to a gene: 7. The CDR3 is 16 amino acids. This CDR3 reads CASSPSTGSSGNTIYF. The DNA for the CDR3 is TGCGCCAGCAGCCCCTCGACAGGGAGCTCTGGAAACACCATATATTTT.

This clone has at least ten counts. The same CDR3 arises from other DNA sequences in this sample as well. The rearrangement links TRBV7-6 to TRBJ1-4; D might be TRBD1 (5 bases). This CDR3 is built from 14 residues. Germline V CDR1 and CDR2: SGHVS, FNYEAQ. V lost 5 bases, J lost 4 bases, and 11 bases lay in between. CDR3 sequence (DNA): TGTGCCAGCAGCCCGTATGGGGGTAATGAAAAACTGTTTTTT. Translating gives CASSPYGGNEKLFF.

This chain uses TRBV19 with TRBJ1-2; 8 bases align to TRBD1. Germline CDR1 LNHDA, CDR2 SQIVND (reference sequence). V lost 7 bases and J lost 8; bases outside the gene matches: 6. The CDR3 is 12 amino acids. CDR3 residues: CASTTDRAGYTF. The CDR3 nucleotides read TGTGCCAGTACCACGGACAGGGCGGGCTACACCTTC.

With respect to this clone: Given a much more abundant clone one base away, this may be a read error. V usage is TRBV27 and J usage is TRBJ1-4; 7 bases align to TRBD1. CDR1 is MNHEY and CDR2 is SMNVEV in the germline V gene (reference sequence). This CDR3 region has 15 residues. After removal of 5 bases from V and 1 base from J, the junction contained 4 bases not matched to a gene. CDR3 region: CASSGYRGTNEKLFF. In DNA, the CDR3 is TGTGCCAGCAGTGGCTACAGGGGAACTAATGAAAAACTGTTTTTT.

The DNA of the CDR3 is TGTGCCAGCAGCTTAGGGGGTAGGCAGCAAGAGACCCAGTACTTC. Translated: CASSLGGRQQETQYF. The rearrangement links TRBV7-2 to TRBJ2-5, with D unresolved. The V end lost 1 base, the J end lost 2 bases, and 11 bases lay between the germline ends. Germline values: CDR1 SGHTA, CDR2 FQGNSA. The CDR3 runs 15 residues.

The genes are TRBV2 and TRBJ2-1; D possibly corresponds to TRBD2 (6 bases). The V gene's germline CDR1 is SNHLY and CDR2 FYNNEI. V was pared by 8 bases and J by 2 bases, with 16 bases between. This CDR3 comprises 15 residues. The DNA of the CDR3 is TGTGCCAGCGACTTCCGGGACTCCACCTACAATGAGCAGTTCTTC. Its protein product is CASDFRDSTYNEQFF.

The chain recombines TRBV27 with TRBJ2-7; D is ambiguous. Trimming shortened V by 6 bases and J by 3 bases, and 12 bases separated the two germline ends. Germline V CDR1 and CDR2: MNHEY, SMNVEV (reference sequence). This CDR3 spans 13 amino acids. The CDR3 sequence: CASSPIADYEQYF. In DNA form, the CDR3 reads TGTGCCAGCAGCCCTATAGCAGACTACGAGCAGTACTTC.

Comments on this clone: This sequence may be a read error, since a much larger clone differs from it by one base. The chain joins TRBV5-1 to TRBJ2-6, with 8 bases that match TRBD1. The CDR3 runs 17 residues. Germline V lookup: CDR1 SGHRS, CDR2 YFSETQ. CDR3 sequence: CASSLGQGTSGANVLAF. The CDR3 DNA sequence: TGCGCCAGCAGCTTGGGACAGGGGACCTCTGGGGCCAACGTCCTGGCTTTC.

The chain employs TRBV27 and TRBJ1-6, with 10 bases matching TRBD1. In germline, CDR1 is MNHEY, CDR2 SMNVEV (reference sequence). The CDR3 covers 16 residues. Germline trimming cut 3 bases from V and 8 bases from J; bases unmatched to any gene: 7. CDR3 nucleotides: TGTGCCAGCAGTTTGACAGGGGGCGCGGCATATTCACCCCTCCACTTT. Its protein is CASSLTGGAAYSPLHF.

This chain connects TRBV4-1 to TRBJ1-3; D remains unclear. Trimming pared 2 bases from V and 2 bases from J, leaving 13 bases between. Per germline, CDR1 MGHRA and CDR2 YSYEKL. This CDR3 has 16 residues. The CDR3 reads CASSQLVSPTGNTIYF. The CDR3, as DNA: TGCGCCAGCAGCCAATTGGTCAGCCCAACTGGAAACACCATATATTTT.

The chain carries TRBV9 and TRBJ1-1; D remains ambiguous. Germline CDR1 is SGDLS and CDR2 is YYNGEE. CDR3 length equals 13 residues. The ends were cut back, 0 bases at V and 0 bases at J, with 3 bases in the middle. For the CDR3, the DNA is TGTGCCAGCAGCGTAGTCATGAACACTGAAGCTTTCTTT. It yields the protein CASSVVMNTEAFF.

This clone was observed once. The rearrangement uses TRBV2 and TRBJ2-1; 10 bases agree with TRBD2. The ends lost 5 bases at V and 0 bases at J; junction bases unmatched: 4. This CDR3 has 16 amino acids. Germline-derived CDR1 and CDR2 are SNHLY and FYNNEI. CDR3 nucleotides: TGTGCCAGCAGTAATAGCGGGAGGCGCTCCTACAATGAGCAGTTCTTC. It translates to CASSNSGRRSYNEQFF.

The chain has TRBV7-2 and TRBJ2-1; TRBD2 might be the D (5 bases). The V and J ends lost 6 bases and 1 base respectively, with 10 bases between them. CDR3 size: 14 residues. CDR1 and CDR2 (germline): SGHTA, FQGNSA. The CDR3 DNA sequence: TGTGCCAGCAGAACACCGGGGTCCTACAATGAGCAGTTCTTC. It codes for CASRTPGSYNEQFF.

Only a few counts were recorded for this clone. CDR3 nucleotides: TGCGCCAGCAGCCAAGAGTTAGTGGACACTGAAGCTTTCTTT. It encodes CASSQELVDTEAFF. The V gene is TRBV4-3, the J gene TRBJ1-1, with D hard to call. Germline CDR1 is LGHNA and CDR2 is YSLEER. The CDR3 is 14 amino acids. V lost 0 bases and J 3 bases, leaving 8 bases between the germline ends.

A word on this clone: Within the sample, other DNA sequences also encode this same CDR3. The V gene is TRBV2, the J gene TRBJ2-5; D is possibly TRBD1 or TRBD2 (6 bases each). Germline CDR1 reads SNHLY; CDR2 reads FYNNEI. The germline V and J ends were trimmed by 4 bases and 5 bases, with 11 bases remaining between them. This CDR3 region has 13 residues. CDR3 sequence: CASSGGGGETQYF. In nucleotides, the CDR3 is TGTGCCAGCAGTGGCGGAGGGGGGGAGACCCAGTACTTC.

The chain employs TRBV10-3 and TRBJ2-7; D might be TRBD1 (6 bases). Germline V gives CDR1 ENHRY, CDR2 SYGVKD. Trimming took off 0 bases at V and 5 bases at J, with 14 bases between the two ends. The CDR3 is 15 residues long. CDR3 in amino acids: CAISESTGALDEQYF. The CDR3 bases are TGTGCCATCAGTGAGTCGACAGGCGCCTTGGACGAGCAGTACTTC.

The V call is TRBV4-1, the J call TRBJ2-7, with D uncertain. V dropped 1 base and J dropped 2 bases, with 15 bases sitting between them. The CDR3 has 16 residues. Germline loops: CDR1 MGHRA, CDR2 YSYEKL. In DNA, the CDR3 is TGCGCCAGCAGCCAAGTAAGGGCCCAGTCAGCCTACGAGCAGTACTTC. It codes for CASSQVRAQSAYEQYF.

On this clone itself: A read error is possible here, since a much larger clone lies one base away. The gene calls are TRBV4-1 and TRBJ1-4; D is possibly TRBD1 (5 bases). This CDR3 has 19 amino acids. V lost 0 bases, J lost 3 bases, and 20 bases lay in between. CDR1 and CDR2 (germline): MGHRA, YSYEKL. Here the CDR3 reads CASSQDGRQGLAANEKLFF. CDR3 nucleotide sequence: TGCGCCAGCAGCCAAGATGGTCGCCAGGGCCTTGCAGCTAATGAAAAACTGTTTTTT.

This clone was picked up one time. A much larger clone is a single base away; this may be a read error. The same CDR3 is also encoded by other DNA sequences in this sample. V and J are TRBV20-1 and TRBJ2-5; a possible D gene is TRBD1 (6 bases). Looked up from germline, CDR1 is DFQATT and CDR2 is SNEGSKA (reference sequence). The CDR3 spans 11 residues. The CDR3 loop reads CSGQLGGTQYF. CDR3 coding DNA: TGCAGCGGACAGTTAGGAGGAACCCAGTACTTC.

The chain joins TRBV7-2 to TRBJ2-2, with 13 nucleotides matching TRBD2. This CDR3 region has 17 residues. V was pared by 0 bases and J by 6 bases, with 4 bases of the junction left unmatched. Germline CDR1 and CDR2: SGHTA and FQGNSA. CDR3 sequence reads: CASSLAGLAGSSGELFF. The CDR3 nucleotides read TGTGCCAGCAGCTTAGCGGGACTAGCGGGAAGTTCCGGGGAGCTGTTTTTT.